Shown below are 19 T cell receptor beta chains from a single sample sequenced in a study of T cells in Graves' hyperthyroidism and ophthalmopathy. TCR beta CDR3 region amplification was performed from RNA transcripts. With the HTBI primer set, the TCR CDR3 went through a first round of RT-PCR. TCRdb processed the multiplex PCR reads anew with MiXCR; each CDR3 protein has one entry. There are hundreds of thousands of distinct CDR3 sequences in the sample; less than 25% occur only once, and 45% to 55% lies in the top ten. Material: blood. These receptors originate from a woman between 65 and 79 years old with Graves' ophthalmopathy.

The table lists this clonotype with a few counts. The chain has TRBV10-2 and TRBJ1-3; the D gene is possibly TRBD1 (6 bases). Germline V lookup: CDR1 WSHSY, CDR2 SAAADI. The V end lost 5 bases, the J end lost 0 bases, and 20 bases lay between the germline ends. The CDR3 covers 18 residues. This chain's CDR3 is CASSPTLDRLSSGNTIYF. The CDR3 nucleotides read TGCGCCAGCAGTCCTACTCTCGACAGGCTAAGCTCTGGAAACACCATATATTTT.

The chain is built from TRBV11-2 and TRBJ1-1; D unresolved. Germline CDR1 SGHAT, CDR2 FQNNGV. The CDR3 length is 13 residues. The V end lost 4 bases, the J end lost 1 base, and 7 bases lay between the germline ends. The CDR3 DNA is TGTGCCAGCAGCTACATACAGAACACTGAAGCTTTCTTT. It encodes CASSYIQNTEAFF.

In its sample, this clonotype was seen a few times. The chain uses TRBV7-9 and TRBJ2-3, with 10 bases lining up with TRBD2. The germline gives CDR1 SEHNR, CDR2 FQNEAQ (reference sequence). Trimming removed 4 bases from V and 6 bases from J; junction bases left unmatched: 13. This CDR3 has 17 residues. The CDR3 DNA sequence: TGTGCCAGCAGCTCAAACAGGAGCGGGAGGGCCTTTGATACGCAGTATTTT. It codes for CASSSNRSGRAFDTQYF.

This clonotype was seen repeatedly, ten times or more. CDR3: CASSQDRGLVEAFF. CDR3 coding DNA: TGTGCCAGCAGCCAGGACAGGGGCCTGGTTGAAGCTTTCTTT. This chain uses TRBV3-1 with TRBJ1-1; 9 nucleotides match TRBD1. V shed 3 bases, J shed 7 bases, and the junction held 6 bases outside the gene matches. This CDR3 is built from 14 residues. Per the germline V gene, CDR1 is LGHDT and CDR2 is YNNKEL (reference sequence). The whole variable domain, filled in from reference TRBV3-1 and TRBJ1-1, reads DTAVSQTPKYLVTQMGNDKSIKCEQNLGHDTMYWYKQDSKKFLKIMFSYNNKELIINETVPNRFSPKSPDKAHLNLHINSLELGDSAVYFCASSQDRGLVEAFFGQGTRLTVV.

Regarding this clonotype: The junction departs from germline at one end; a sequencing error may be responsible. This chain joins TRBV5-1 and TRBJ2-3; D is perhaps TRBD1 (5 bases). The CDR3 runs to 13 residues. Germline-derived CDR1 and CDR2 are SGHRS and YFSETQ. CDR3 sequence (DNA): TGCGCCAGCAGCTGGCAGCACACAGGTACGCAGTATTTT. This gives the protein CASSWQHTGTQYF.

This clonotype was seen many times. In nucleotides, the CDR3 is TGTGCCAGCACCCCCACTAGCGGCAATGAGCAGTTCTTC. This translates into CASTPTSGNEQFF. This chain joins TRBV7-2 and TRBJ2-1, with 8 bases lining up with TRBD2. The CDR3 has 13 amino acids. Trimming cost V 7 bases and J 6 bases; bases outside gene matches: 5. The germline CDR1 and CDR2 sequences are SGHTA and FQGNSA.

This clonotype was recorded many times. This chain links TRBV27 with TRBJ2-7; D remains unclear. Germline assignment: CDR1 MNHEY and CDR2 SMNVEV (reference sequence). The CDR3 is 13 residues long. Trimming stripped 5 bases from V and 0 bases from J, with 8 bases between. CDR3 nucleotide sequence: TGTGCCAGCAGTCCGGGTGTCTCCTACGAGCAGTACTTC. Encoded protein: CASSPGVSYEQYF.

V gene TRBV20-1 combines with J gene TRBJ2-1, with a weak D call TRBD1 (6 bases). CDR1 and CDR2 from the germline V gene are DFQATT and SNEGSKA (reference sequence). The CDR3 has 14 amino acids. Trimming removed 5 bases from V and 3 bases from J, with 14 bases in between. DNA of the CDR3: TGCAGTGCTCTACTGACAGGCCGCTACAATGAGCAGTTCTTC. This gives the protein CSALLTGRYNEQFF.

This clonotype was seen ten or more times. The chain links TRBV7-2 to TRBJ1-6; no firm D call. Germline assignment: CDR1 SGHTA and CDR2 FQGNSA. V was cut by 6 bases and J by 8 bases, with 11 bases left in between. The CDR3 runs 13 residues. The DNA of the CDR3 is TGTGCCAGCAGAAATGCCGGTTATTCACCCCTCCACTTT. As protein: CASRNAGYSPLHF.

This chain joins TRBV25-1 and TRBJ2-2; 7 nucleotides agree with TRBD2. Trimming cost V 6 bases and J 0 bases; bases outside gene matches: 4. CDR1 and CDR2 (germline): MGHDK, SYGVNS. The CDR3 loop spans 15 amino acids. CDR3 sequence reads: CASREAGANTGELFF. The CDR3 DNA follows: TGTGCCAGCAGAGAGGCGGGGGCGAACACCGGGGAGCTGTTTTTT.

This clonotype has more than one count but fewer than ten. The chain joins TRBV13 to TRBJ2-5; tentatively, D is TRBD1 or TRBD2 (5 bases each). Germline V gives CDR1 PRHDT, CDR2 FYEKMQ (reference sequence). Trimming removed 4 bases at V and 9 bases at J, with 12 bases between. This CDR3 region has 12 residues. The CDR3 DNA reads TGTGCCAGCAGCTCCCGGCCGGGGCCCCAGTACTTC. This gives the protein CASSSRPGPQYF.

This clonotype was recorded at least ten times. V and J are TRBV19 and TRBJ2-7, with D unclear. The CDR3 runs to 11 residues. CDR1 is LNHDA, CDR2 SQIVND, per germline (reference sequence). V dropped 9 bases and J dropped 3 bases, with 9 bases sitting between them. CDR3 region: CASSIGYEQYF. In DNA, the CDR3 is TGTGCCAGCAGCATCGGCTACGAGCAGTACTTC.

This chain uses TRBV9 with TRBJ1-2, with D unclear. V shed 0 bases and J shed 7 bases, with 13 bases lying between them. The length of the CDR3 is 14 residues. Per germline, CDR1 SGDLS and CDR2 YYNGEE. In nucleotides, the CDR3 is TGTGCCAGCAGCGTAGCTATCGGGAAATCTGGCTACACCTTC. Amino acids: CASSVAIGKSGYTF.

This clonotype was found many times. CDR3 residues: CASSPGTSGRADTQYF. Written as DNA, the CDR3 is TGTGCCAGCAGCCCGGGGACTAGCGGGAGGGCAGATACGCAGTATTTT. This chain uses TRBV7-3 with TRBJ2-3, with TRBD2 identical over 16 bases. Trimming removed 5 bases from V and 4 bases from J; junction bases left unmatched: 3. There are 16 residues in the CDR3. Germline V gene data show CDR1 as SGHTA and CDR2 as FQGTGA.

CDR3 loop: CASSGRLAGLNTGELFF. CDR3 in DNA: TGCGCCAGCAGCGGACGACTAGCGGGTTTGAACACCGGGGAGCTGTTTTTT. The chain uses TRBV5-1 and TRBJ2-2; TRBD2 matches at 10 bases. V lost 4 bases and J lost 1; bases outside the gene matches: 7. The CDR3 loop spans 17 amino acids. Germline CDR1 and CDR2: SGHRS and YFSETQ.

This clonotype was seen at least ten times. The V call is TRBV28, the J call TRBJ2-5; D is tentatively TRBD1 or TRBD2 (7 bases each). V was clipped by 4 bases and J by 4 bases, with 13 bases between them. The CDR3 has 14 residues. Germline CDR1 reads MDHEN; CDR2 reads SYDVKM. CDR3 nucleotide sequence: TGTGCCAGCAGTTCCGACAGGGAGGGAGAGACCCAGTACTTC. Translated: CASSSDREGETQYF.

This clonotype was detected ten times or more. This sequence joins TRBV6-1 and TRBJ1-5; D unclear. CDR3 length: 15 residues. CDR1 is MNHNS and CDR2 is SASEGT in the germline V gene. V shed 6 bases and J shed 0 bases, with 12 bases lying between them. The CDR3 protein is CASRFRVNSNQPQHF. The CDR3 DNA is TGTGCCAGCAGATTCCGGGTGAATAGCAATCAGCCCCAGCATTTT.

This CDR3 is CASSDLNAYNEQFF. The CDR3 DNA follows: TGTGCCAGCAGTGACCTTAACGCATACAATGAGCAGTTCTTC. V gene TRBV6-1 combines with J gene TRBJ2-1; D is unclear. The CDR3 contains 14 residues. Germline loops: CDR1 MNHNS, CDR2 SASEGT. V lost 3 bases, J lost 4 bases, and 10 bases lay in between.

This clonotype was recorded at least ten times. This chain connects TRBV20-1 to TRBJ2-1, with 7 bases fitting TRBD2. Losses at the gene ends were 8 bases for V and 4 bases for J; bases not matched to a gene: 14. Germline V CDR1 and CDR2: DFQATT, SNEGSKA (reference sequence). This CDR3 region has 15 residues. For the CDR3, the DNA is TGCAGTTCCGCTGGGGGGGTGGACGGGTACAATGAGCAGTTCTTC. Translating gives CSSAGGVDGYNEQFF.